The clone carrying this T cell receptor (beta chain) ranks as medium-sized. Its target is unknown. Using immunoSEQ multiplex PCR, the repertoire was profiled, and TCRdb retains in-frame clones only, with some absent. The sample has around 5,100 clones, less than 80% seen once. Blood specimens came from baseline, cycle 4 day 1, and cycle 7 day 1. The data originate from a study of OX40 agonist ivuxolimab in advanced cancers. Study-level information: A diagnosis of hepatocellular carcinoma, melanoma, renal cell or head and neck cancer was present in dose-escalation patients.

Study-wide results and caveats: Clonal expansion was seen in CD4+ and CD8+ blood T cells by week 6 at 0.1 to 3.0 mg/kg. Some patients without response likewise showed low normalized clonal expansion.

The CDR3 runs to 12 residues. Germline CDR1 and CDR2: SNHLY and FYNNEI. V was cut by 5 bases and J by 7 bases, with 11 bases left in between. The material sequenced was CD4+ or CD8+ T cells sorted from blood, taken in a trial of the OX40 agonist ivuxolimab. The rearrangement uses TRBV2 and TRBJ1-1; no reliable D call. The receptor comes from an adult with an advanced solid tumor such as melanoma, head and neck, liver or kidney cancer. The CDR3 reads CASSPGFNEAFF. Here the CDR3 DNA reads TGTGCCAGCAGTCCGGGATTTAATGAAGCTTTCTTT.